This TCR beta chain stems from a study of cytomegalovirus exposure and HLA in healthy donors. General study findings and limits: Cytomegalovirus-associated TCR beta chains were listed, numbering under 200. Across donors, most TCRs were seen rarely, yet some public ones were widespread.

Everyone who donated was a healthy bone marrow donor. A word on this clone: No antigen is known for it.

V was trimmed by 5 bases and J by 3 bases, leaving 11 bases between them. The CDR3 extends over 14 amino acids. Germline V gene data show CDR1 as MNHEY and CDR2 as SMNVEV (reference sequence). The PCR employed 60 Vbeta primers together with 13 Jbeta primers. Only in-frame clones appear in the TCRdb table, and some are missing; sequencing was by immunoSEQ multiplex PCR. The table lists 200,000 to 250,000 clones, about 80% of them singletons. The material sequenced was PBMCs. The V call is TRBV27, the J call TRBJ1-3; D might be TRBD1 (6 bases). This TCR came from a woman aged 55-69 years in good health and CMV-seropositive. The CDR3: CASSPRGGGNTIYF. The CDR3, as DNA: TGTGCCAGCAGTCCGAGGGGGGGTGGAAACACCATATATTTT.